Below are 26 T cell receptor beta chains sequenced from a single sample in a study of cytomegalovirus exposure and HLA in healthy donors listed by TCRdb under 2017. The library relied on the immunoSEQ multiplex PCR assay. For the multiplex PCR, a mixture combining 60 forward primers for TCR Vbeta segments and 13 reverse primers for TCR Jbeta segments was used. The table was pulled from immuneACCESS by TCRdb, which kept in-frame rearrangements only. Such tables lose some clones; where checked, under half of the loss comes from unresolved V genes, and the rest has no known cause. The table for this sample lists over 200,000 clones; about 72% of them were counted only once. Of the sample, approximately 3.8% is held by the ten largest clones. The material sequenced was PBMCs. These receptor sequences come from a male donor in good health and CMV-seronegative.

This clone was observed a few times. As DNA, the CDR3 is TGTGCCAGCAGCTTAAGGGCAAGCGGGAGAGTCTACGAGCAGTACTTC. Its protein product is CASSLRASGRVYEQYF. The chain links TRBV7-2 to TRBJ2-7; TRBD2 agrees at 8 bases. There are 16 residues in the CDR3. Germline-derived CDR1 and CDR2 are SGHTA and FQGNSA. V lost 2 bases, J lost 3 bases, and 9 bases stayed unmatched.

The sample holds one count of this clone. The V call is TRBV4-1, the J call TRBJ2-5, with D perhaps matching TRBD1 or TRBD2 (5 bases each). The DNA matches TRBJ2-7 better at its end, which makes the J call doubtful. Germline CDR1 reads MGHRA; CDR2 reads YSYEKL. The CDR3 sequence is 14 residues long. The CDR3 reads CASSQELGDYEQYF. The CDR3 coding sequence is TGCGCCAGCAGCCAAGAATTGGGGGACTACGAGCAGTACTTC.

This clone was found a few times. The chain couples TRBV7-9 to TRBJ1-1; no firm D call. Looked up from germline, CDR1 is SEHNR and CDR2 is FQNEAQ (reference sequence). The CDR3 spans 15 residues. Trimming pared 3 bases from V and 0 bases from J, leaving 11 bases between. DNA for the CDR3: TGTGCCAGCAGCTTCCGGACGGGATTGAACACTGAAGCTTTCTTT. Amino acid sequence: CASSFRTGLNTEAFF.

This clone was observed a handful of times. The J gene is TRBJ2-1, the V gene TRBV9; D may be TRBD2 (5 bases). Trimming took off 7 bases at V and 0 bases at J, with 14 bases between the two ends. Germline values: CDR1 SGDLS, CDR2 YYNGEE. This CDR3 spans 15 amino acids. CDR3 sequence: CASRAPGSSYNEQFF. The DNA of the CDR3 is TGTGCCAGCCGAGCTCCGGGAAGCTCCTACAATGAGCAGTTCTTC.

This rearrangement joins TRBV13 to TRBJ2-5; a possible D gene is TRBD2 (7 bases). The DNA end is a closer match to TRBJ2-7, so the J assignment may be wrong. The CDR3 is 13 amino acids. Germline lookup yields CDR1 PRHDT and CDR2 FYEKMQ (reference sequence). The CDR3 coding sequence is TGTGCCAGCAGGCTACGGGGGGCTAACGAGCAGTACTTC. It is translated as CASRLRGANEQYF.

V gene TRBV6-1 combines with J gene TRBJ2-7, with 10 positions matching TRBD1. The V gene's germline CDR1 is MNHNS and CDR2 SASEGT. Trimming cost V 6 bases and J 5 bases; bases outside gene matches: 7. The CDR3 runs to 14 residues. The CDR3 DNA reads TGTGCCAGCAGAGGGGACAGGGGTTGGGACGAGCAGTACTTC. This sequence encodes CASRGDRGWDEQYF.

This clone has a single count. The chain links TRBV28 to TRBJ1-5, with 9 nucleotides matching TRBD1. CDR3 length equals 18 residues. Trimming removed 3 bases from V and 4 bases from J; junction bases left unmatched: 13. Germline V gene sequence: CDR1 MDHEN, CDR2 SYDVKM. The CDR3 loop is CASSLGLGDRERNQPQHF. The CDR3 bases are TGTGCCAGCAGTTTGGGACTAGGGGACAGGGAAAGGAATCAGCCCCAGCATTTT.

This rearrangement joins TRBV7-2 to TRBJ2-3, with D perhaps matching TRBD2 (5 bases). Looked up from germline, CDR1 is SGHTA and CDR2 is FQGNSA. V gave up 4 bases and J gave up 5 bases, with 13 bases separating them. The CDR3 contains 14 residues. CDR3 sequence: CASSSDSTIDTQYF. In nucleotides, the CDR3 is TGTGCCAGCAGCTCGGACTCCACGATAGATACGCAGTATTTT.

The chain has TRBV19 and TRBJ2-2; TRBD1 aligns across 7 bases. Germline V lookup: CDR1 LNHDA, CDR2 SQIVND (reference sequence). The CDR3 contains 16 residues. The V gene end was trimmed by 5 bases and the J gene end by 4 bases; junction bases not matched to a gene: 10. CDR3 nucleotide sequence: TGTGCCAGTAGTCGGAACAGGGGCTTTAGCACCGGGGAGCTGTTTTTT. Protein product: CASSRNRGFSTGELFF.

The chain couples TRBV27 to TRBJ2-7; D might be TRBD2 (6 bases). Germline CDR1 reads MNHEY; CDR2 reads SMNVEV (reference sequence). V lost 0 bases to trimming and J lost 6 bases, with 15 bases between them. The CDR3 contains 15 residues. The DNA of the CDR3 is TGTGCCAGCAGTTTATCGGTTATCGGAGGGTCCGAGCAGTACTTC. This gives the protein CASSLSVIGGSEQYF.

This clone was detected only a few times. The chain employs TRBV7-3 and TRBJ2-3; tentatively, D is TRBD1 (6 bases). The CDR3 spans 13 residues. Per germline, CDR1 SGHTA and CDR2 FQGTGA. The germline V and J ends were trimmed by 1 base and 7 bases, with 9 bases remaining between them. This chain's CDR3 is CASSLITGNTQYF. CDR3 nucleotide sequence: TGTGCCAGCAGCTTAATTACAGGGAATACGCAGTATTTT. The full variable domain, completed using reference TRBV7-3 and TRBJ2-3, is GAGVSQTPSNKVTEKGKYVELRCDPISGHTALYWYRQSLGQGPEFLIYFQGTGAADDSGLPNDRFFAVRPEGSVSTLKIQRTERGDSAVYLCASSLITGNTQYFGPGTRLTVL.

A few counts support this clone. The chain couples TRBV28 to TRBJ1-5, with D uncertain. Germline V gene sequence: CDR1 MDHEN, CDR2 SYDVKM. V dropped 2 bases and J dropped 2 bases, with 10 bases sitting between them. The CDR3 spans 15 residues. The CDR3 bases are TGTGCCAGCAGTTTAGATGCGAGGGGCAATCAGCCCCAGCATTTT. Its protein product is CASSLDARGNQPQHF.

The chain has TRBV28 and TRBJ1-2, with D uncertain. Trimming pared 2 bases from V and 5 bases from J, leaving 15 bases between. CDR1 is MDHEN, CDR2 SYDVKM, per germline. The CDR3 is made up of 15 amino acids. The CDR3 DNA reads TGTGCCAGCAGTTTAATCAAAGGACTTGGATATGGCTACACCTTC. Translation gives CASSLIKGLGYGYTF.

Here the CDR3 reads CSVEFPGRNHNEQFF. The CDR3 DNA reads as TGCAGCGTTGAATTCCCCGGGAGAAACCACAATGAGCAGTTCTTC. The rearrangement links TRBV29-1 to TRBJ2-1, with D perhaps matching TRBD2 (6 bases). There are 15 residues in the CDR3. V was pared by 2 bases and J by 5 bases, with 16 bases between. Germline CDR1 reads SQVTM; CDR2 reads ANQGSEA.

The chain links TRBV5-1 to TRBJ2-5; 8 bases are a match to TRBD2. Trimming removed 4 bases from V and 7 bases from J; junction bases left unmatched: 9. The germline gives CDR1 SGHRS, CDR2 YFSETQ. CDR3 size: 14 residues. This CDR3 reads CASSQGTREMTQYF. CDR3 DNA sequence: TGCGCCAGCAGCCAGGGGACTAGGGAGATGACCCAGTACTTC.

The J gene is TRBJ2-3, the V gene TRBV28, with TRBD2 identical over 8 bases. V lost 4 bases to trimming and J lost 5 bases; unmatched junction nucleotides: 14. This CDR3 comprises 17 residues. From germline, CDR1 is MDHEN and CDR2 SYDVKM. The CDR3, as DNA: TGTGCCAGCAGTTCCCCCGGGGCAGCGGGAGTTGGAGATACGCAGTATTTT. It is translated as CASSSPGAAGVGDTQYF.

The chain combines TRBV7-9 with TRBJ2-3; 12 bases line up with TRBD2. CDR1 is SEHNR and CDR2 is FQNEAQ in the germline V gene (reference sequence). CDR3 length equals 18 residues. V was clipped by 5 bases and J by 7 bases; unmatched bases: 16. CDR3 DNA: TGTGCCAGCAGCCCGCAGACCACCTGGACTAGCGGGGCTTATACGCAGTATTTT. Translated, it gives CASSPQTTWTSGAYTQYF. Complete variable domain (other parts from reference TRBV7-9 and TRBJ2-3): DTGVSQNPRHKITKRGQNVTFRCDPISEHNRLYWYRQTLGQGPEFLTYFQNEAQLEKSRLLSDRFSAERPKGSFSTLEIQRTEQGDSAMYLCASSPQTTWTSGAYTQYFGPGTRLTVL.

The chain couples TRBV5-5 to TRBJ2-3; 10 bases are a match to TRBD2. Germline-derived CDR1 and CDR2 are SGHKS and YYEKEE (reference sequence). This CDR3 is built from 16 residues. V shed 3 bases and J 6 bases; nucleotides not matched to a gene: 10. In DNA form, the CDR3 reads TGTGCCAGCAGCTCCGGGACTAGCGAGAATCTTGATACGCAGTATTTT. Amino acids: CASSSGTSENLDTQYF.

The CDR3 sequence: CASSGGGRDTEAFF. CDR3 sequence (DNA): TGCGCCAGCAGTGGGGGGGGCCGGGACACTGAAGCTTTCTTT. V usage is TRBV10-1 and J usage is TRBJ1-1, with a tentative D call TRBD1 (6 bases). There are 14 residues in the CDR3. Germline loops: CDR1 WNHNN, CDR2 SYGVQD (reference sequence). The V end was cut by 4 bases, the J end by 3 bases, with 12 bases between.

The chain combines TRBV30 with TRBJ2-3; 12 positions match TRBD1. Germline loops: CDR1 GTSNPN, CDR2 SVGIG (reference sequence). The trim removed 2 bases at V and 2 bases at J, leaving 2 bases unmatched. CDR3 length equals 15 residues. CDR3 amino acids: CAWSSGQGATDTQYF. CDR3 sequence (DNA): TGTGCCTGGAGTTCGGGACAGGGGGCCACAGATACGCAGTATTTT.

V usage is TRBV18 and J usage is TRBJ2-7; 8 positions agree with TRBD1. The CDR3 runs to 14 residues. CDR1 and CDR2 (germline): KGHSH, LQKENI. The V segment lost 4 bases and the J segment 2 bases; nucleotides outside the gene matches: 4. This CDR3 is CASSRGQETYEQYF. CDR3 DNA sequence: TGTGCCAGCTCACGGGGACAGGAGACCTACGAGCAGTACTTC.

The sample holds a few counts of this clone. The chain uses TRBV2 and TRBJ1-1; D is undetermined. This CDR3 region has 12 residues. CDR1 is SNHLY and CDR2 is FYNNEI in the germline V gene. Trimming cost V 6 bases and J 6 bases, with 11 bases left between them. The CDR3 loop is CASRPEVSEAFF. In DNA form, the CDR3 reads TGTGCCAGCAGACCCGAGGTCTCTGAAGCTTTCTTT.

The chain uses TRBV9 and TRBJ2-7; D may be TRBD1 (6 bases). V lost 0 bases, J lost 6 bases, and 19 bases lay in between. CDR3 length equals 16 residues. CDR1 SGDLS and CDR2 YYNGEE come from the germline V gene. The CDR3 DNA is TGTGCCAGCAGCGTAGACCCCACTACAGGGCCGGGCGAGCAGTACTTC. Encoded protein: CASSVDPTTGPGEQYF. The variable domain in full, completed from reference TRBV9 and TRBJ2-7, reads DSGVTQTPKHLITATGQRVTLRCSPRSGDLSVYWYQQSLDQGLQFLIQYYNGEERAKGNILERFSAQQFPDLHSELNLSSLELGDSALYFCASSVDPTTGPGEQYFGPGTRLTVT.

This clone was found once. V gene TRBV19 combines with J gene TRBJ1-2; D not resolved. The CDR3 is 10 amino acids. Trimming stripped 10 bases from V and 2 bases from J, with 5 bases between. CDR1 is LNHDA, CDR2 SQIVND, per germline (reference sequence). CDR3 protein: CATGNYGYTF. The CDR3 region has the DNA TGTGCCACGGGAAACTATGGCTACACCTTC. The variable domain in full, completed from reference TRBV19 and TRBJ1-2, reads DGGITQSPKYLFRKEGQNVTLSCEQNLNHDAMYWYRQDPGQGLRLIYYSQIVNDFQKGDIAEGYSVSREKKESFPLTVTSAQKNPTAFYLCATGNYGYTFGSGTRLTVV.

The genes are TRBV6-5 and TRBJ2-4; 9 nucleotides align to TRBD2. Germline V lookup: CDR1 MNHEY, CDR2 SVGAGI. The CDR3 loop spans 15 amino acids. Germline trimming cut 2 bases from V and 9 bases from J; bases unmatched to any gene: 8. CDR3 bases: TGTGCCAGCAGTTACAGCGCGGGAGGGCCGGGCATTCAGTACTTC. It specifies CASSYSAGGPGIQYF.

The rearrangement joins TRBV5-1 to TRBJ2-1; 11 bases map to TRBD1. This CDR3 is built from 14 residues. The germline V gene encodes CDR1 SGHRS and CDR2 YFSETQ. V shed 4 bases, J shed 7 bases, and the junction held 4 bases outside the gene matches. The CDR3 nucleotides read TGCGCCAGCAGCACCGGACAGGGGGCAAATGAGCAGTTCTTC. Translation gives CASSTGQGANEQFF.